This is a list of T cell receptor beta chains from one sample in a study of cytomegalovirus exposure and HLA in healthy donors. TCRdb keeps only in-frame clones here, not all; method: immunoSEQ multiplex PCR. This table holds about 120,000 clones, around 81% found once. The specimen was PBMCs. All receptors come from a woman between 40 and 55 years old in good health and CMV-seronegative. Each CDR3 is given with its conserved first and last residue. Fields, in order: CDR3 protein, CDR3 DNA, J gene, clone size, V gene, D gene. The D gene is left open where the match is weak. Not all rows give a size; the values are once, few, many and, for expanded clones, a class.

CDR3aa: CASSVVEGLAGETQYF
CDR3nt: TGTGCCAGCAGCGTAGTGGAGGGACTAGCGGGGGAGACCCAGTACTTC
j_gene: TRBJ2-5
abundance: once
v_gene: TRBV9
d_gene: TRBD2

CDR3aa: CASSPTKGAGGGTDTQYF
CDR3nt: TGCGCCAGCAGCCCAACGAAGGGAGCGGGGGGTGGCACAGATACGCAGTATTTT
j_gene: TRBJ2-3
abundance: NA
v_gene: TRBV5-1
d_gene: TRBD2

CDR3aa: CASRQGALSNQPQHF
CDR3nt: TGTGCCAGCAGGCAGGGGGCGCTTAGCAATCAGCCCCAGCATTTT
j_gene: TRBJ1-5
abundance: NA
v_gene: TRBV6-5
d_gene: TRBD1

CDR3aa: CASSLNQGTQYF
CDR3nt: TGTGCCAGCAGCTTAAACCAGGGGACCCAGTACTTC
j_gene: TRBJ2-5
abundance: NA
v_gene: TRBV5-8
d_gene: NA

CDR3aa: CASSRPGQGTYEQYF
CDR3nt: TGTGCCAGCAGCCGACCGGGACAGGGCACCTACGAGCAGTACTTC
j_gene: TRBJ2-7
abundance: NA
v_gene: TRBV28
d_gene: TRBD1

CDR3aa: CASSLGQGIYNEQFF
CDR3nt: TGCGCCAGCAGCTTGGGCCAGGGTATCTACAATGAGCAGTTCTTC
j_gene: TRBJ2-1
abundance: NA
v_gene: TRBV5-1
d_gene: NA

CDR3aa: CASSLGLAGETQYF
CDR3nt: TGCGCCAGCAGCTTGGGACTAGCGGGAGAGACCCAGTACTTC
j_gene: TRBJ2-5
abundance: NA
v_gene: TRBV5-1
d_gene: TRBD2

CDR3aa: CASSLGAGQGTGELFF
CDR3nt: TGTGCCAGCAGCTTAGGAGCGGGGCAGGGCACCGGGGAGCTGTTTTTT
j_gene: TRBJ2-2
abundance: NA
v_gene: TRBV7-9
d_gene: TRBD2

CDR3aa: CASSAQDPGNTIYF
CDR3nt: TGTGCCAGCAGCGCACAGGATCCTGGAAACACCATATATTTT
j_gene: TRBJ1-3
abundance: few
v_gene: TRBV9
d_gene: NA

CDR3aa: CASSEYRRGAYEQYF
CDR3nt: TGCGCCAGCAGTGAGTACCGGCGGGGGGCCTACGAGCAGTACTTC
j_gene: TRBJ2-7
abundance: NA
v_gene: TRBV10-1
d_gene: TRBD2

CDR3aa: CAWSEDYNTEAFF
CDR3nt: TGTGCCTGGAGTGAGGACTACAACACTGAAGCTTTCTTT
j_gene: TRBJ1-1
abundance: NA
v_gene: TRBV30
d_gene: NA